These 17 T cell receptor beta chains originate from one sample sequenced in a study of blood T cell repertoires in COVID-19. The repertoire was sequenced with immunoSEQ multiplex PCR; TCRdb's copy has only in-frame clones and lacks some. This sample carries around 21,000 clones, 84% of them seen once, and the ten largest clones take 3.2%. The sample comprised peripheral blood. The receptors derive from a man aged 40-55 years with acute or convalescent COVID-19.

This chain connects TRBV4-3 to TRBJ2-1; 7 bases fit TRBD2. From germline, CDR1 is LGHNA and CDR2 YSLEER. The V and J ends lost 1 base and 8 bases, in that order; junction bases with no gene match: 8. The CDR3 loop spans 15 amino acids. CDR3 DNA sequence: TGCGCCAGCAGCCAAGCTGGAGCGGGGAGCGATGAGCAGTTCTTC. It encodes CASSQAGAGSDEQFF.

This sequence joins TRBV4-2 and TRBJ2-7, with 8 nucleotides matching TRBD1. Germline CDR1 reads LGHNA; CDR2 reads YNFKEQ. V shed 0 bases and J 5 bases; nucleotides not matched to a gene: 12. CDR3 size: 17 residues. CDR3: CASSQDMSRGLLDEQYF. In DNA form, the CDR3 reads TGTGCCAGCAGCCAAGATATGAGCAGGGGGCTTCTGGACGAGCAGTACTTC.

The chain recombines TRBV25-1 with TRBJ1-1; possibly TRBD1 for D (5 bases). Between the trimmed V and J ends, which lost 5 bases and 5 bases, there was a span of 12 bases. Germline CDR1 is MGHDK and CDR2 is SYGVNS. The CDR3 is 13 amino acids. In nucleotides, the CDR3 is TGTGCCAGCAGTACCCCGGGGGGTACTGAAGCTTTCTTT. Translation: CASSTPGGTEAFF.

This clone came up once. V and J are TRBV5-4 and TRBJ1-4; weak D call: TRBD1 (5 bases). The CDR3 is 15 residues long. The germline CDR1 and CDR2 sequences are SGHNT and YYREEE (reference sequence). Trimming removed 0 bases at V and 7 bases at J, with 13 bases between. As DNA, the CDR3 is TGTGCCAGCAGCTTGGGAGGGACTTTGGGTGAAAAACTGTTTTTT. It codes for CASSLGGTLGEKLFF.

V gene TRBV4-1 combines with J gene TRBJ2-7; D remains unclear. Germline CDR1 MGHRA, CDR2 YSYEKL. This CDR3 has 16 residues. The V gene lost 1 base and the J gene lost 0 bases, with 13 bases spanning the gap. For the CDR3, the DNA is TGCGCCAGCAGCCAAGTGTTTAGGAGCAGCTCCTACGAGCAGTACTTC. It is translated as CASSQVFRSSSYEQYF.

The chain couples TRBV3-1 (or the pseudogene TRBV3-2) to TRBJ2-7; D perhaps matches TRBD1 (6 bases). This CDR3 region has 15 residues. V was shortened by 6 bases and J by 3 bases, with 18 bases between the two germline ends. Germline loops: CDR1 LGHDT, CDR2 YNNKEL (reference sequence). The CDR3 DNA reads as TGTGCCAGCAGTCCAAGCTGGGGACAAGACTACGAGCAGTACTTC. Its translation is CASSPSWGQDYEQYF.

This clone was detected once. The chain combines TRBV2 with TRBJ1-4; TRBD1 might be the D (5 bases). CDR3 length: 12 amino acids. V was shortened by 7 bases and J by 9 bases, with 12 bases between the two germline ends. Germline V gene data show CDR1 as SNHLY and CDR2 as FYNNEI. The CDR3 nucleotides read TGTGCCAGCACCAAGGGGCAGAAAAAACTGTTTTTT. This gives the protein CASTKGQKKLFF.

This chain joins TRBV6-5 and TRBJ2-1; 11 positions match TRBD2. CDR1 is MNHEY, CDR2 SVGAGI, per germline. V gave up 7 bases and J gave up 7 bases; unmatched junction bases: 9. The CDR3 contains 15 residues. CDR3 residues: CASTLGLAGENEQFF. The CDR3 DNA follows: TGTGCCAGCACCCTAGGACTAGCGGGTGAGAATGAGCAGTTCTTC.

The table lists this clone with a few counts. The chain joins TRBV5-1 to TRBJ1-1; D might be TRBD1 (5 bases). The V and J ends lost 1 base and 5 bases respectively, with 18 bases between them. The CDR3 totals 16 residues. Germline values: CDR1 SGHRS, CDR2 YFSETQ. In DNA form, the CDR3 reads TGCGCCAGCAGCTTGATACGTGGGGCGCGACATACTGAAGCTTTCTTT. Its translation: CASSLIRGARHTEAFF. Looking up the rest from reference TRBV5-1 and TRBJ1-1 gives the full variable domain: KAGVTQTPRYLIKTRGQQVTLSCSPISGHRSVSWYQQTPGQGLQFLFEYFSETQRNKGNFPGRFSGRQFSNSRSEMNVSTLELGDSALYLCASSLIRGARHTEAFFGQGTRLTVV.

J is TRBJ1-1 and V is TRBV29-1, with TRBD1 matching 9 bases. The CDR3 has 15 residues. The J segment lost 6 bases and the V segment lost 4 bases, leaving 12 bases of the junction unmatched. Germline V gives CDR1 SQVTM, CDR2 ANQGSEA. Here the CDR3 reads CSVVLTGGNGAEAFF. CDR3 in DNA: TGCAGCGTTGTACTTACAGGGGGCAATGGGGCTGAAGCTTTCTTT.

The CDR3 DNA sequence: TGCAGCGTTGAACGGACAGGGGTGAACACTGAAGCTTTCTTT. Translating it yields CSVERTGVNTEAFF. The V call is TRBV29-1, the J call TRBJ1-1, with 9 bases lining up with TRBD1. The CDR3 spans 14 residues. Germline assignment: CDR1 SQVTM and CDR2 ANQGSEA. J gave up 0 bases and V 2 bases, and 1 base lay outside the gene matches.

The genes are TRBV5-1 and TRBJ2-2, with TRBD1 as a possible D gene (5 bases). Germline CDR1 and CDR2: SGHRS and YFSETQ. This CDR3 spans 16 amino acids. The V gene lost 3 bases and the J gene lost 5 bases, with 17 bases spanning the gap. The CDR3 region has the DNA TGCGCCAGCAGCTCAAACAGGTATCGAGAGACCGGGGAGCTGTTTTTT. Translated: CASSSNRYRETGELFF. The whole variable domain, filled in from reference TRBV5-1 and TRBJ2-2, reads KAGVTQTPRYLIKTRGQQVTLSCSPISGHRSVSWYQQTPGQGLQFLFEYFSETQRNKGNFPGRFSGRQFSNSRSEMNVSTLELGDSALYLCASSSNRYRETGELFFGEGSRLTVL.

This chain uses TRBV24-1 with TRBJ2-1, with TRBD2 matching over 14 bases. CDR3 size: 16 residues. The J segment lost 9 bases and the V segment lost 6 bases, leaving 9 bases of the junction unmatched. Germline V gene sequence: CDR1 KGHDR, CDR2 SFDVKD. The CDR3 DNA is TGTGCCACCAGTCAACCCGGGACTAGCGGGAGTGTTGAGCAGTTCTTC. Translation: CATSQPGTSGSVEQFF.

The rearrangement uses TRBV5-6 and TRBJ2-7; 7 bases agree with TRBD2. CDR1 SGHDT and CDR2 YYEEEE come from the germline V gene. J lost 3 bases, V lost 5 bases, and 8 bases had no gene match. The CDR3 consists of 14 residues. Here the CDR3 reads CASRRPGGDYEQYF. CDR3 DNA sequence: TGTGCCAGCAGGCGTCCGGGGGGAGACTACGAGCAGTACTTC.

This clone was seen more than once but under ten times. CDR3 amino acids: CASSQERFYEQYF. The DNA of the CDR3 is TGCGCCAGCAGCCAAGAACGGTTCTACGAGCAGTACTTC. V gene TRBV4-1 combines with J gene TRBJ2-7, with unresolved D. Trimming pared 0 bases from V and 3 bases from J, leaving 6 bases between. Germline CDR1 and CDR2: MGHRA and YSYEKL. There are 13 residues in the CDR3.

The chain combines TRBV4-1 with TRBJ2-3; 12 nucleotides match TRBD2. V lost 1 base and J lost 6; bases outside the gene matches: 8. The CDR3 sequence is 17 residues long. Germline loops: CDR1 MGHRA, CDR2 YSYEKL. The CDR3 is CASSQAWTSGIGDTQYF. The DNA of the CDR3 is TGCGCCAGCAGCCAAGCCTGGACTAGCGGGATAGGGGATACGCAGTATTTT.

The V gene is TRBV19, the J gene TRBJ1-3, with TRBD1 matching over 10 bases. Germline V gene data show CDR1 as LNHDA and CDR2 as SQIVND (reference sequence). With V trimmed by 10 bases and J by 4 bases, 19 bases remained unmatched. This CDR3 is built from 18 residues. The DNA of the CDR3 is TGTGCCACCCGAGGGAAGAGGGACAGGGGTTCGCAAGGAAACACCATATATTTT. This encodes CATRGKRDRGSQGNTIYF.